This T cell receptor (beta chain) was captured by sequencing in a study of T cell responses to AZD1222 COVID-19 vaccine. Overall study findings and caveats: Only a handful of AZD1222 recipients, roughly six in all, had baseline seropositivity. Spike-specific TCR breadth and depth rose after two AZD1222 doses. Most donors were white British and more were female, and clonal diversity was possibly underestimated. Repertoires were obtained solely post-peak T cell response.

This CDR3 contains 17 residues. V shed 3 bases and J shed 1 base, with 15 bases lying between them. The germline gives CDR1 ENHRY, CDR2 SYGVKD. For this clone: The antigen is unknown.

The table came from immunoSEQ multiplex PCR; TCRdb's copy has only in-frame clones and leaves some out. The repertoire consists of approximately 140,000 clones, with 80% to 95% occurring once and the leading ten covering about 1.9%. This TCR was recovered from an adult who received the AZD1222 COVID-19 vaccine. This chain connects TRBV10-3 to TRBJ2-2, with no clear D. This material consisted of peripheral blood, taken 28 days after the second AZD1222 dose. The CDR3, as DNA: TGTGCCATCAGTGAATTAACCATGGGCGAGAACACCGGGGAGCTGTTTTTT. It encodes CAISELTMGENTGELFF.